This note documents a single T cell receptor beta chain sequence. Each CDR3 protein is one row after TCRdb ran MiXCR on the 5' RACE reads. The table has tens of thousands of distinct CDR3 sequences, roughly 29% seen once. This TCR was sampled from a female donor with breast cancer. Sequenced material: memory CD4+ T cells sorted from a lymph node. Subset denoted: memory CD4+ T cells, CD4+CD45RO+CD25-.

The CDR3 sequence is CAISESNEQFF. The DNA of the CDR3 is TGTGCCATCAGTGAGTCGAATGAGCAGTTCTTC. The chain joins TRBV10-3 to TRBJ2-1; D remains unclear. Trimming pared 0 bases from V and 7 bases from J, leaving 1 base between. Germline values: CDR1 ENHRY, CDR2 SYGVKD. CDR3 length: 11 residues.